A single sample is the source of the 13 T cell receptor beta chains below, sequenced in a study of metastatic and nonmetastatic thyroid tumors. Through MiXCR, TCRdb re-clonotyped the PCR reads. The sample shows roughly 34,000 clones, roughly 22% of them seen only once. Patients were all untreated before their thyroid surgery. The sequenced sample was tumor tissue. The receptors shown here come from a male donor with papillary thyroid cancer or a benign thyroid nodule (not recorded which). Some clones in this sample may be carry-over from other donors' samples.

V and J are TRBV25-1 and TRBJ2-7; the match to TRBD2 covers 12 bases. Germline V lookup: CDR1 MGHDK, CDR2 SYGVNS. V dropped 5 bases and J dropped 4; count of bases not matched to a gene: 24. CDR3 size: 21 residues. CDR3 bases: TGTGCCAGCAGTCCTCCGTCTCTCCGGACTAGCGGGAAGTTTGGGGTATACGAGCAGTACTTC. It encodes CASSPPSLRTSGKFGVYEQYF.

This clone was detected a few times. The rearrangement uses TRBV10-2 and TRBJ2-7, with 7 bases matching TRBD2. Trimming cost V 8 bases and J 4 bases; bases outside gene matches: 8. This CDR3 has 13 amino acids. Germline CDR1 reads WSHSY; CDR2 reads SAAADI. The chain's CDR3 is CASRGSIYYEQYF. CDR3 sequence (DNA): TGCGCCAGCCGCGGGAGTATTTATTACGAGCAGTACTTC.

The V gene is TRBV18, the J gene TRBJ2-7; tentatively, D is TRBD1 (5 bases). V lost 6 bases and J 4 bases, leaving 7 bases between the germline ends. The CDR3 covers 11 residues. Germline V gives CDR1 KGHSH, CDR2 LQKENI. The CDR3 bases are TGTGCCAGCTCGACAGATTACGAGCAGTACTTC. Protein sequence: CASSTDYEQYF.

This clone was counted many times. The V call is TRBV9, the J call TRBJ2-3; 7 nucleotides agree with TRBD2. J was trimmed by 4 bases and V by 1 base; bases with no gene match: 6. The CDR3 runs to 15 residues. Germline lookup yields CDR1 SGDLS and CDR2 YYNGEE. CDR3 sequence: CASSVSMGLPDTQYF. CDR3 nucleotide sequence: TGTGCCAGCAGCGTAAGTATGGGACTACCAGATACGCAGTATTTT.

This clone has only one observation. Relative to the germline gene, one junction end is altered; a read error may explain this. The rearrangement joins TRBV29-1 to TRBJ2-7; 9 bases line up with TRBD1. The V gene's germline CDR1 is SQVTM and CDR2 ANQGSEA. The CDR3 contains 11 residues. This CDR3 is CGVGDRVWQYF. CDR3 bases: TGCGGCGTCGGGGACAGGGTTTGGCAGTACTTC.

Turning to this clone: A read error may produce the germline difference seen at one junction end. This sequence joins TRBV28 and TRBJ2-6, with D hard to call. The germline CDR1 and CDR2 sequences are MDHEN and SYDVKM. There are 16 residues in the CDR3. The CDR3 nucleotides read TGTGCCAGCAGTTTCCACACCTACCCTGGCGCCAACGTCCTGACTTTC. This translates into CASSFHTYPGANVLTF.

In its sample, this clone was seen many times. The rearrangement uses TRBV11-2 and TRBJ2-7, with 10 bases matching TRBD2. The J segment lost 2 bases and the V segment lost 6 bases, leaving 4 bases of the junction unmatched. There are 14 residues in the CDR3. Germline CDR1 is SGHAT and CDR2 is FQNNGV. For the CDR3, the DNA is TGTGCCAGCAGATCCCTAGCGGGAGCCTACGAGCAGTACTTC. This gives the protein CASRSLAGAYEQYF.

This clone was seen ten or more times. A much larger clonotype is one base distant, so this may be a read error. The same CDR3 is also encoded by other DNA sequences in this sample. This chain uses TRBV28 with TRBJ2-1; D may be TRBD1 (5 bases). V was cut by 11 bases and J by 1 base, with 12 bases left in between. The germline V gene encodes CDR1 MDHEN and CDR2 SYDVKM. This CDR3 region has 13 residues. The CDR3 DNA sequence: TGTGCCGGCACCCAGGGTTCCTACAATGAGCAGTTCTTC. It is translated as CAGTQGSYNEQFF.

The sample holds many counts of this clone. The chain is built from TRBV20-1 and TRBJ1-2; 8 bases match TRBD1. The CDR3 runs to 16 residues. Germline values: CDR1 DFQATT, CDR2 SNEGSKA (reference sequence). Trimming took 1 base from V and 4 from J; bases not matched to a gene: 11. The CDR3 is CSARAGQGEAGYGYTF. CDR3 sequence (DNA): TGCAGTGCTAGAGCCGGACAGGGAGAAGCTGGCTATGGCTACACCTTC.

This clone was detected many times. The chain carries TRBV12-3 or TRBV12-4 and TRBJ1-1; 7 bases match TRBD1. The CDR3 totals 11 residues. Trimming at V came to 6 bases and at J to 8 bases, leaving 3 bases not matched to a gene. CDR3 amino acids: CASSRDSEAFF. The DNA for the CDR3 is TGTGCCAGCAGCCGGGACAGCGAAGCTTTCTTT.

In the case of this clone: This may come from a read error, since a much larger clone is one base off. This sequence joins TRBV29-1 and TRBJ2-5; D tentatively fits TRBD1 or TRBD2 (5 bases each). The CDR3 runs to 12 residues. Germline CDR1 reads SQVTM; CDR2 reads ANQGSEA. CDR3 protein: CIAGQGQETQYF. CDR3 nucleotide sequence: TGCATCGCGGGTCAGGGTCAAGAGACCCAGTACTTC.

This clone was detected many times. V usage is TRBV20-1 and J usage is TRBJ2-5, with a possible D match to TRBD2 (5 bases). V was pared by 1 base and J by 5 bases, with 8 bases between. This CDR3 has 12 residues. Germline assignment: CDR1 DFQATT and CDR2 SNEGSKA (reference sequence). The CDR3 region is CSARGGLETQYF. The CDR3 DNA reads TGCAGTGCTAGAGGCGGGTTGGAGACCCAGTACTTC.

Judged by abundance, this clone is medium-sized. The V and J genes are TRBV6-1 and TRBJ1-6; 12 nucleotides align to TRBD1. V dropped 5 bases and J dropped 10; count of bases not matched to a gene: 3. Germline CDR1 MNHNS, CDR2 SASEGT. This CDR3 region has 14 residues. The CDR3 here is CASSRGTGGSPLHF. The CDR3, as DNA: TGTGCCAGCAGTAGGGGGACAGGGGGCTCACCCCTCCACTTT.